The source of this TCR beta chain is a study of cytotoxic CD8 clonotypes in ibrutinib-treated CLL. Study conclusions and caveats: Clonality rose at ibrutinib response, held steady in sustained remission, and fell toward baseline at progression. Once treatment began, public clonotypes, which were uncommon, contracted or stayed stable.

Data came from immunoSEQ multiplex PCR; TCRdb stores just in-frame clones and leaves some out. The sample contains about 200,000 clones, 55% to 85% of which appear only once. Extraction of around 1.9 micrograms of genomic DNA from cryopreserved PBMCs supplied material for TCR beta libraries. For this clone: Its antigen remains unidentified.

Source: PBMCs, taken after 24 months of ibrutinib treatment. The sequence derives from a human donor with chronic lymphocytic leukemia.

The CDR3 protein is CASSTGTSSGNTIYF. The CDR3 nucleotides read TGTGCCAGTAGTACCGGAACAAGCTCTGGAAACACCATATATTTT. This rearrangement joins TRBV19 to TRBJ1-3, with D unclear. The germline V gene encodes CDR1 LNHDA and CDR2 SQIVND (reference sequence). V was shortened by 4 bases and J by 0 bases, with 10 bases between the two germline ends. The CDR3 contains 15 residues. Full variable domain (rest looked up from reference TRBV19 and TRBJ1-3): DGGITQSPKYLFRKEGQNVTLSCEQNLNHDAMYWYRQDPGQGLRLIYYSQIVNDFQKGDIAEGYSVSREKKESFPLTVTSAQKNPTAFYLCASSTGTSSGNTIYFGEGSWLTVV.